The rows below give T cell receptor beta chains drawn from one sample of a study of blood T cell repertoires in COVID-19. This table comes from immunoSEQ multiplex PCR, and its TCRdb copy is limited to in-frame clones, with some not included. Here the sample spans a few hundred thousand clones, roughly 80% being singletons. Sequencing used peripheral blood. The receptors shown here come from a human donor in a cohort sampled during active COVID-19. Each CDR3 is given with its conserved first and last residue. D genes are given only for firm matches. Expanded clones are given a class, and other clones once, few, many or no size at all.

cdr3_length	v_call	d_call	clone_size	j_call	cdr3_aa	cdr3_nt
14	TRBV4-3	.	once	TRBJ2-7	CASSQESWGGEQYF	TGCGCCAGCAGCCAAGAGAGCTGGGGAGGCGAGCAGTACTTC
13	TRBV7-2	.	.	TRBJ1-4	CASSLVGGEKLFF	TGTGCCAGCAGCTTAGTAGGGGGAGAAAAACTGTTTTTT
15	TRBV9	.	.	TRBJ1-1	CASSGQPQLNTEAFF	TGTGCCAGCAGTGGACAGCCACAGCTAAACACTGAAGCTTTCTTT
14	TRBV19	TRBD1	.	TRBJ2-7	CASSPQGGPYEQYF	TGTGCCAGTAGTCCACAGGGGGGCCCCTACGAGCAGTACTTC
17	TRBV6-2/TRBV6-3	TRBD1	.	TRBJ2-1	CASSPQTGRGGYNEQFF	TGTGCCAGCAGTCCACAGACAGGGCGAGGAGGCTACAATGAGCAGTTCTTC
15	TRBV4-1	TRBD1	.	TRBJ2-7	CASRQDRALTYEQYF	TGCGCCAGCAGGCAGGACAGGGCTCTTACCTACGAGCAGTACTTC
14	TRBV6-1	.	.	TRBJ1-5	CASSEGAGNQPQHF	TGTGCCAGCAGTGAAGGGGCAGGGAATCAGCCCCAGCATTTT
15	TRBV19	.	once	TRBJ1-1	CASSNTVAMNTEAFF	TGTGCCAGTAGTAACACAGTGGCAATGAACACTGAAGCTTTCTTT
13	TRBV7-9	.	.	TRBJ1-1	CACTTGRNTEAFF	TGTGCCTGTACGACAGGACGGAACACTGAAGCTTTCTTT
19	TRBV20-1	TRBD2	.	TRBJ2-7	CSASQGLAGGSGSQYEQYF	TGCAGTGCTAGTCAGGGACTAGCGGGAGGGAGTGGGAGTCAATACGAGCAGTACTTC
14	TRBV6-6	.	once	TRBJ1-5	CASRDNNSNQPQHF	TGTGCCAGCCGGGACAACAATAGCAATCAGCCCCAGCATTTT
15	TRBV4-1	.	.	TRBJ1-5	CASSQDRQSNQPQHF	TGCGCCAGCAGCCAAGATAGACAGAGCAATCAGCCCCAGCATTTT
13	TRBV28	TRBD1	once	TRBJ1-2	CASSDRGRRGYTF	TGTGCCAGCAGCGACAGGGGGCGCCGGGGCTACACCTTC
17	TRBV4-2	.	.	TRBJ2-4	CASSQSEGVLAKNIQYF	TGTGCCAGCAGCCAATCAGAGGGGGTCCTAGCCAAAAACATTCAGTACTTC
12	TRBV7-2	.	.	TRBJ1-5	CASSLARQPQHF	TGTGCCAGCAGCTTAGCGCGGCAGCCCCAGCATTTT
17	TRBV18	.	.	TRBJ1-5	CASSPQKLPGGNQPQHF	TGTGCCAGCTCACCACAAAAACTACCGGGGGGCAATCAGCCCCAGCATTTT
16	TRBV14	TRBD2	.	TRBJ2-7	CASSQVRPSGAYEQYF	TGTGCCAGCAGCCAAGTTAGGCCTAGCGGTGCCTACGAGCAGTACTTC
14	TRBV28	.	.	TRBJ2-7	CASSLSGGTYEQYF	TGTGCCAGCAGTTTATCCGGGGGAACCTACGAGCAGTACTTC
17	TRBV30	TRBD2	.	TRBJ2-5	CALTSGSDPFRVETQYF	TGTGCCTTGACTAGCGGGAGTGATCCGTTCAGGGTAGAGACCCAGTACTTC
15	TRBV5-5	TRBD2	.	TRBJ2-5	CASSLAGWGQETQYF	TGTGCCAGCAGCTTAGCGGGGTGGGGCCAAGAGACCCAGTACTTC
16	TRBV3-1/TRBV3-2	TRBD1	.	TRBJ2-4	CASSPWDSLAKNIQYF	TGTGCCAGCAGCCCATGGGACAGTTTAGCCAAAAACATTCAGTACTTC
16	TRBV18	.	.	TRBJ2-5	CASSPRVVGLVETQYF	TGTGCCAGCTCACCCCGAGTCGTCGGACTCGTGGAGACCCAGTACTTC
16	TRBV5-1	.	.	TRBJ2-6	CASSLELSSGANVLTF	TGCGCCAGCAGCTTGGAACTTAGCTCTGGGGCCAACGTCCTGACTTTC
13	TRBV6-2/TRBV6-3	.	once	TRBJ1-2	CASSLRQYYGYTF	TGTGCCAGCAGTTTGCGGCAGTACTATGGCTACACCTTC
13	TRBV5-6	.	few	TRBJ2-7	CASSLVPSREQYF	TGTGCCAGCAGCTTGGTGCCTAGCCGCGAGCAGTACTTC
15	TRBV19	.	.	TRBJ1-1	CASSNPHRANTEAFF	TGTGCCAGTAGTAACCCCCACAGGGCGAACACTGAAGCTTTCTTT
13	TRBV27	.	.	TRBJ1-2	CASSLSRGGGYTF	TGTGCCAGCAGTTTATCGAGGGGGGGAGGCTACACCTTC
18	TRBV9	TRBD2	.	TRBJ2-3	CASSVGTPGAGGADTQYF	TGTGCCAGCAGCGTAGGGACCCCCGGGGCGGGAGGAGCAGATACGCAGTATTTT
15	TRBV19	.	.	TRBJ2-7	CASSIDHFREYEQYF	TGTGCCAGTAGTATAGATCATTTTCGAGAGTACGAGCAGTACTTC
14	TRBV24-1	.	.	TRBJ2-7	CATSDHDRSYEQYF	TGTGCCACCAGTGACCATGACAGGTCCTACGAGCAGTACTTC
16	TRBV18	TRBD2	.	TRBJ2-3	CASSPGTSGSADTQYF	TGTGCCAGCTCACCAGGGACTAGCGGGAGTGCAGATACGCAGTATTTT
16	TRBV6-5	.	few	TRBJ1-2	CASSYRGTIPNYGYTF	TGTGCCAGCAGTTACAGGGGTACCATCCCTAACTATGGCTACACCTTC
15	TRBV5-1	TRBD1	.	TRBJ2-5	CASSLPGQGEETQYF	TGCGCCAGCAGCTTACCGGGACAGGGAGAGGAGACCCAGTACTTC
16	TRBV7-2	TRBD2	few	TRBJ2-2	CASSMGLAGDTGELFF	TGTGCCAGCAGCATGGGACTAGCGGGAGACACCGGGGAGCTGTTTTTT
13	TRBV12-3/TRBV12-4	.	.	TRBJ1-5	CASSFSPPRPQHF	TGTGCCAGCAGTTTTTCTCCCCCTCGGCCCCAGCATTTT
17	TRBV27	TRBD1	.	TRBJ2-6	CASSARQGISGANVLTF	TGTGCCAGCAGTGCCCGACAGGGTATCTCTGGGGCCAACGTCCTGACTTTC